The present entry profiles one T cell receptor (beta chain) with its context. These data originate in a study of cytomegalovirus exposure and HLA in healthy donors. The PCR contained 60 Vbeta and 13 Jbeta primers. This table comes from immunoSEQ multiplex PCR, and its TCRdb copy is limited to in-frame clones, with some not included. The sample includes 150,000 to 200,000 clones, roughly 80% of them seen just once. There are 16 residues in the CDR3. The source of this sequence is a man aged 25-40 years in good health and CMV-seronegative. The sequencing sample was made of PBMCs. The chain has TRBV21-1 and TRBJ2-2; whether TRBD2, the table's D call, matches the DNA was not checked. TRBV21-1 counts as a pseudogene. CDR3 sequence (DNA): TGTGCCAGCAGCCCCCGACCGAGGATGAACACCGGGGAGCTGTTTTTT. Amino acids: CASSPRPRMNTGELFF.